The clone carrying this TCR beta chain was found many times. TCRdb redid the calling of the 5' RACE reads with MiXCR, one entry per CDR3 protein. The sample records roughly 710,000 distinct CDR3 sequences, roughly 6% being singletons. The data were taken from a study of identical twins. The TCR comes from a young man in good health. Sequencing was performed on naive T cells sorted from blood.

This chain's CDR3 is CASSIGTSGTTDTQYF. Here the CDR3 DNA reads TGCGCCAGCAGCATCGGGACTAGCGGGACCACAGATACGCAGTATTTT. The J gene is TRBJ2-3, the V gene TRBV5-1, with 13 bases fitting TRBD2. V trimming: 4 bases; J trimming: 2 bases; junction bases outside the gene matches: 4. There are 16 residues in the CDR3. The germline gives CDR1 SGHRS, CDR2 YFSETQ.